This TCR beta chain was found in a study of CD8 T cells in ankylosing spondylitis. General observations from the study: The study looked at matched synovial fluid samples from ankylosing spondylitis patients. Disease-linked clones were reported to be significantly enriched there. There were earlier reports of some motif variants in reactive arthritis synovial fluid and blood.

This clonotype was seen repeatedly, ten times or more. The antigen is not known. With molecular barcodes, quantitative 5'-RACE was used to make the TCR beta libraries. TCRdb re-analysed the 5' RACE reads in MiXCR, keeping a single row per CDR3 protein. The table has 150,000 to 200,000 distinct CDR3 sequences, roughly 18% seen once. The germline CDR1 and CDR2 sequences are SQVTM and ANQGSEA. Trimming shortened V by 6 bases and J by 6 bases, and 15 bases separated the two germline ends. CDR3 size: 13 residues. The sequencing sample was made of blood, either unsorted or a sorted T cell fraction (not recorded which). This sequence joins TRBV29-1 and TRBJ2-1; tentatively, D is TRBD2 (5 bases). This sequence originates from a male donor between 5 and 35 years old with ankylosing spondylitis or in good health (not recorded which). CDR3 protein: CSVAGKLRNEQFF. CDR3 coding DNA: TGCAGCGTCGCCGGGAAACTCCGCAATGAGCAGTTCTTC.